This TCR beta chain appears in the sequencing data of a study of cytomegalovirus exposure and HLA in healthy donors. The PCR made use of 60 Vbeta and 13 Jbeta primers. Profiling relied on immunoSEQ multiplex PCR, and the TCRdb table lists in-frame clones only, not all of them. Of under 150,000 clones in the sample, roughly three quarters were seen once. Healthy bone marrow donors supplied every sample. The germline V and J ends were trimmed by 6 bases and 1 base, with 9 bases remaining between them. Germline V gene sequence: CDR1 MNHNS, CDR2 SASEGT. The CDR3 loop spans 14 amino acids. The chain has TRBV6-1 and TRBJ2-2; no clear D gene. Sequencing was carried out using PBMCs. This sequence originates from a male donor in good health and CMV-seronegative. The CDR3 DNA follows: TGTGCCAGCAGCAGAATGCAGAACACCGGGGAGCTGTTTTTT. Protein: CASSRMQNTGELFF.